These T cell receptor beta chains were read from a single sample in a study of identical twins. MiXCR, run by TCRdb on the 5' RACE reads, gives a single entry per CDR3 protein. The data contain approximately 670,000 distinct CDR3 sequences, 5.5% to 7.5% of them singletons. Sequenced sample: naive T cells sorted from blood. The receptors derive from a man between 18 and 35 years old in good health. The CDR3 runs from the conserved cysteine through the conserved F or W. Fields, in order: D gene, clone size, V gene, J gene, CDR3 protein, CDR3 DNA. D genes are given only for firm matches. A row's size may be missing; if present it is once, few, many or a size class.

>NA|NA|TRBV4-3|TRBJ2-5
CASSQWHRGGETQYF
TGCGCCAGCAGCCAATGGCACAGGGGGGGAGAGACCCAGTACTTC
>NA|NA|TRBV7-2|TRBJ2-6
CASSSDGSGANVLTF
TGTGCCAGCAGCTCTGACGGCTCTGGGGCCAACGTCCTGACTTTC
>TRBD2|NA|TRBV20-1|TRBJ2-7
CSAPSSREGYEQYF
TGCAGTGCCCCCAGTTCGCGGGAGGGGTACGAGCAGTACTTC
>NA|NA|TRBV20-1|TRBJ1-2
CSAETGFYGYTF
TGCAGTGCCGAAACAGGGTTCTATGGCTACACCTTC
>TRBD2|many|TRBV27|TRBJ2-1
CASSFVAGGSYNEQFF
TGTGCCAGCAGTTTCGTAGCGGGAGGGTCCTACAATGAGCAGTTCTTC
>NA|few|TRBV4-1|TRBJ2-1
CASSQDPGGPGGQFF
TGCGCCAGCAGCCAAGATCCTGGCGGGCCCGGGGGGCAGTTCTTC
>TRBD2|many|TRBV15|TRBJ2-1
CATSSGPTSGRWYEQFF
TGTGCCACCAGCAGTGGCCCGACTAGCGGGAGATGGTATGAGCAGTTCTTC
>NA|NA|TRBV20-1|TRBJ1-2
CSARPQTLYYGYTF
TGCAGTGCTAGACCCCAGACCTTATACTATGGCTACACCTTC
>NA|NA|TRBV7-8|TRBJ2-5
CASSKRWGEETQYF
TGTGCCAGCAGCAAGCGGTGGGGGGAAGAGACCCAGTACTTC
>NA|NA|TRBV25-1|TRBJ2-2
CASSESGSGELFF
TGTGCCAGCAGTGAATCTGGGTCCGGGGAGCTGTTTTTT
>TRBD1|NA|TRBV20-1|TRBJ2-1
CSAPHTRTGANEQFF
TGCAGTGCTCCACACACCCGGACAGGGGCCAATGAGCAGTTCTTC
>NA|many|TRBV7-2|TRBJ2-3
CASSHPRQVLDTQYF
TGTGCCAGCAGCCACCCCCGGCAGGTTTTGGATACGCAGTATTTT
>NA|NA|TRBV6-2/TRBV6-3|TRBJ2-3
CASSYGGGSGTDTQYF
TGTGCCAGCAGTTACGGGGGCGGGAGTGGCACAGATACGCAGTATTTT
>NA|many|TRBV12-3/TRBV12-4|TRBJ2-7
CASTPGHVYEQYF
TGTGCCAGCACTCCGGGACACGTCTACGAGCAGTACTTC
>TRBD2|few|TRBV28|TRBJ2-3
CASRDEAGGGPDTQYF
TGTGCCAGCAGAGATGAAGCGGGAGGGGGGCCAGATACGCAGTATTTT
>TRBD2|few|TRBV5-1|TRBJ2-3
CASRAGVVTDTQYF
TGCGCCAGCAGAGCGGGAGTGGTAACAGATACGCAGTATTTT
>TRBD1|many|TRBV5-1|TRBJ1-1
CASSTGQGDEAFF
TGCGCCAGCAGCACGGGACAGGGCGATGAAGCTTTCTTT
>NA|NA|TRBV9|TRBJ1-2
CASSKYGTDGYTF
TGTGCCAGCAGCAAATACGGGACGGATGGCTACACCTTC
>TRBD1|once|TRBV2|TRBJ2-1
CASSELGQGWHEQFF
TGTGCCAGCAGTGAACTGGGACAGGGGTGGCATGAGCAGTTCTTC
>NA|NA|TRBV12-3/TRBV12-4|TRBJ2-6
CASSSPGRSSSGANVLTF
TGTGCCAGCAGTTCCCCGGGACGGAGTTCCTCTGGGGCCAACGTCCTGACTTTC
>TRBD1|many|TRBV6-2/TRBV6-3|TRBJ2-7
CASRDRGLEQYF
TGTGCCAGCAGGGACAGGGGGCTCGAGCAGTACTTC
>TRBD2|many|TRBV9|TRBJ2-1
CASSVQRGPFGQFF
TGTGCCAGCAGCGTACAGCGGGGGCCCTTTGGGCAGTTCTTC
>TRBD2|few|TRBV27|TRBJ2-5
CASSWGRGSAIQETQYF
TGTGCCAGCAGTTGGGGGAGGGGCAGCGCAATACAAGAGACCCAGTACTTC
>NA|few|TRBV30|TRBJ1-1
CAWASGTEAFF
TGTGCCTGGGCATCCGGGACTGAAGCTTTCTTT
>NA|many|TRBV7-2|TRBJ1-4
CASSQSFKLFF
TGTGCCAGCAGTCAATCCTTCAAACTGTTTTTT
>NA|many|TRBV30|TRBJ2-1
CAWSVNEQFF
TGTGCCTGGAGTGTTAATGAGCAGTTCTTC
>TRBD1|many|TRBV2|TRBJ2-3
CASSPGTVSTDTQYF
TGTGCCAGCAGCCCGGGGACAGTGAGCACAGATACGCAGTATTTT
>NA|NA|TRBV27|TRBJ2-3
CASRMGDTQYF
TGTGCCAGCAGAATGGGAGATACGCAGTATTTT
>TRBD1|NA|TRBV12-3/TRBV12-4|TRBJ2-7
CASSYGTEYEQYF
TGTGCCAGCAGCTACGGGACAGAATACGAGCAGTACTTC
>NA|many|TRBV12-3/TRBV12-4|TRBJ1-3
CASSLALGESSGNTIYF
TGTGCCAGCAGTTTAGCGCTAGGGGAGTCATCTGGAAACACCATATATTTT
>TRBD1|few|TRBV6-5|TRBJ1-2
CASSYSGTGSLNYGYTF
TGTGCCAGCAGTTACTCCGGGACAGGGTCCCTTAACTATGGCTACACCTTC
>NA|NA|TRBV2|TRBJ2-1
CASSEAQGVVYNEQFF
TGTGCCAGCAGTGAAGCGCAGGGTGTGGTTTACAATGAGCAGTTCTTC
>NA|many|TRBV20-1|TRBJ2-3
CSGEVLGTDTQYF
TGCAGCGGGGAGGTTCTGGGCACAGATACGCAGTATTTT
>NA|many|TRBV10-3|TRBJ2-2
CAISESTEPGELFF
TGTGCCATCAGTGAGTCGACAGAGCCCGGGGAGCTGTTTTTT
>TRBD1|NA|TRBV11-2|TRBJ2-7
CASSLGGQPHSYEQYF
TGTGCCAGCAGCTTAGGGGGACAGCCTCATTCCTACGAGCAGTACTTC
>NA|NA|TRBV20-1|TRBJ2-5
CSARGSQTQYF
TGCAGTGCTAGGGGCAGCCAGACCCAGTACTTC
>NA|many|TRBV9|TRBJ1-6
CASSPETANSPLHF
TGTGCCAGCAGCCCCGAGACAGCAAATTCACCCCTCCACTTT
>NA|NA|TRBV3-1|TRBJ2-5
CASSPPLAGQETQYF
TGTGCCAGCAGCCCCCCCTTGGCGGGACAAGAGACCCAGTACTTC
>NA|many|TRBV12-3/TRBV12-4|TRBJ2-3
CASSLFGVDTQYF
TGTGCCAGCAGTTTGTTTGGCGTGGATACGCAGTATTTT
>NA|many|TRBV5-6|TRBJ2-5
CASSLGAGETQYF
TGTGCCAGCAGCTTAGGTGCCGGGGAGACCCAGTACTTC
>TRBD1|many|TRBV7-8|TRBJ2-1
CASSQGQYSYNEQFF
TGTGCCAGCAGCCAGGGACAGTACTCCTACAATGAGCAGTTCTTC
>NA|many|TRBV10-3|TRBJ2-7
CAISGIEYEQYF
TGTGCCATCAGTGGCATAGAGTACGAGCAGTACTTC
>NA|many|TRBV20-1|TRBJ2-7
CSAALGTYEQYF
TGCAGTGCCGCGTTGGGGACCTACGAGCAGTACTTC
>NA|NA|TRBV18|TRBJ1-1
CASSPPGGGVTEAFF
TGTGCCAGCTCACCACCGGGCGGGGGAGTCACTGAAGCTTTCTTT
>TRBD1|many|TRBV20-1|TRBJ2-1
CSARAGQGVNEQFF
TGCAGTGCTAGAGCGGGACAGGGGGTTAATGAGCAGTTCTTC
>NA|few|TRBV20-1|TRBJ2-2
CSARDRGWTGELFF
TGCAGTGCTAGAGACAGGGGATGGACCGGGGAGCTGTTTTTT
>TRBD2|NA|TRBV25-1|TRBJ2-3
CASSETSGRWADTQYF
TGTGCCAGCAGTGAAACTAGCGGGAGGTGGGCAGATACGCAGTATTTT
>NA|NA|TRBV12-3/TRBV12-4|TRBJ1-2
CASNRAGYGYTF
TGTGCCAGCAACAGGGCGGGCTATGGCTACACCTTC
>TRBD2|many|TRBV20-1|TRBJ2-7
CSAQTGLALSYEQYF
TGCAGTGCCCAAACGGGACTAGCCCTCTCCTACGAGCAGTACTTC
>TRBD2|NA|TRBV4-1|TRBJ2-3
CASSSTGTSAATDTQYF
TGCGCCAGCAGCTCAACCGGGACTAGCGCCGCCACAGATACGCAGTATTTT
>NA|many|TRBV29-1|TRBJ2-1
CSVVHAGSYNEQFF
TGCAGCGTGGTGCATGCTGGCTCCTACAATGAGCAGTTCTTC
>TRBD1|many|TRBV24-1|TRBJ2-2
CATSEPGQGSGGELFF
TGTGCCACCAGTGAACCGGGACAGGGTTCCGGCGGGGAGCTGTTTTTT
>TRBD1|NA|TRBV7-9|TRBJ1-1
CASSADREGAFF
TGTGCCAGCAGCGCGGACAGGGAAGGAGCTTTCTTT
>TRBD2|many|TRBV20-1|TRBJ2-2
CSAPPPGGRSTGELFF
TGCAGTGCTCCCCCCCCTGGCGGGAGATCCACCGGGGAGCTGTTTTTT
>NA|few|TRBV6-2/TRBV6-3|TRBJ1-1
CASSYSLRQVDRNTEAFF
TGTGCCAGCAGTTACTCGTTAAGGCAGGTCGACCGGAACACTGAAGCTTTCTTT
>NA|many|TRBV12-3/TRBV12-4|TRBJ2-2
CASSRQGDTGELFF
TGTGCCAGCAGTAGGCAGGGAGACACCGGGGAGCTGTTTTTT